Below, 15 T cell receptor beta chains from the same sample are listed, as sequenced in a study of blood T cell repertoires in COVID-19. Assay used: immunoSEQ multiplex PCR; TCRdb lists only in-frame clones, some missing. The sample consists of around 270,000 clones, more than 75% of them appearing once. Sequences were obtained from peripheral blood. All receptors derive from a woman in her forties or fifties with acute or convalescent COVID-19.

The chain joins TRBV3-1 (or the pseudogene TRBV3-2) to TRBJ1-6; D remains unclear. V lost 2 bases and J 14 bases, leaving 7 bases between the germline ends. The germline V gene has CDR1 LGHDT and CDR2 YNNKEL (reference sequence). The CDR3 runs 11 residues. CDR3 region: CASSQSFTLHF. CDR3 in DNA: TGTGCCAGCAGCCAATCATTCACCCTCCACTTT.

The chain couples TRBV5-1 to TRBJ2-2; 10 bases line up with TRBD2. The germline V gene encodes CDR1 SGHRS and CDR2 YFSETQ. The CDR3 contains 15 residues. J was trimmed by 8 bases and V by 4 bases; bases with no gene match: 8. This CDR3 reads CASSQIAGGSGELFF. The CDR3 DNA reads TGCGCCAGCAGCCAAATAGCGGGAGGCTCGGGGGAGCTGTTTTTT.

V usage is TRBV24-1 and J usage is TRBJ2-1; TRBD2 aligns across 9 bases. With 3 bases clipped from V and 4 bases from J, the junction kept 9 bases outside the gene matches. Germline assignment: CDR1 KGHDR and CDR2 SFDVKD. This CDR3 has 17 amino acids. CDR3 in amino acids: CATSDPGLAGHYNEQFF. The DNA for the CDR3 is TGTGCCACCAGTGATCCGGGACTAGCAGGCCATTACAATGAGCAGTTCTTC.

CDR3 DNA: TGCGCCAGCAGCCAGGTCAGGGGCGCCTACGAGCAGTACTTC. Protein: CASSQVRGAYEQYF. The rearrangement joins TRBV5-1 to TRBJ2-7; D possibly corresponds to TRBD1 (6 bases). The CDR3 runs 14 residues. Between the trimmed V and J ends, which lost 4 bases and 2 bases, there was a span of 13 bases. Per the germline V gene, CDR1 is SGHRS and CDR2 is YFSETQ.

CDR3 DNA: TGTGCCAGCAGCCAAGAAGTCAGGGGGTTAGAGACCCAGTACTTC. It is translated as CASSQEVRGLETQYF. The gene calls are TRBV4-2 and TRBJ2-5; 7 bases map to TRBD1. The CDR3 extends over 15 amino acids. Germline V CDR1 and CDR2: LGHNA, YNFKEQ. V gave up 0 bases and J gave up 4 bases; unmatched junction bases: 5.

The V call is TRBV6-5, the J call TRBJ2-1; 14 bases line up with TRBD2. With 4 bases clipped from V and 9 bases from J, the junction kept 8 bases outside the gene matches. CDR1 and CDR2 from the germline V gene are MNHEY and SVGAGI. The CDR3 is made up of 16 amino acids. CDR3 region: CASSSPRLAGGREQFF. DNA of the CDR3: TGTGCCAGCAGTTCCCCACGACTAGCGGGAGGGCGTGAGCAGTTCTTC.

The J gene is TRBJ2-1, the V gene TRBV19; TRBD2 matches at 11 bases. This CDR3 contains 15 residues. The junction had 7 bases not matched to a gene; V was cut back by 4 bases and J by 8 bases. Germline V gene data show CDR1 as LNHDA and CDR2 as SQIVND (reference sequence). The CDR3 here is CASSTLTSGRYEQFF. CDR3 nucleotide sequence: TGTGCCAGTAGTACTTTAACTAGCGGGAGATATGAGCAGTTCTTC. Complete variable domain (other parts from reference TRBV19 and TRBJ2-1): DGGITQSPKYLFRKEGQNVTLSCEQNLNHDAMYWYRQDPGQGLRLIYYSQIVNDFQKGDIAEGYSVSREKKESFPLTVTSAQKNPTAFYLCASSTLTSGRYEQFFGPGTRLTVL.

This clone was observed a few times. The chain carries TRBV4-3 and TRBJ1-6; TRBD1 is a possible D gene (6 bases). The CDR3 runs to 15 residues. The germline V gene has CDR1 LGHNA and CDR2 YSLEER. Deletions cut 0 bases from V and 6 bases from J, with 9 bases between. CDR3 sequence reads: CASSQERGINSPLHF. The CDR3 DNA sequence: TGCGCCAGCAGCCAAGAGAGGGGGATTAATTCACCCCTCCACTTT.

The chain recombines TRBV27 with TRBJ1-2, with 8 bases fitting TRBD1. From germline, CDR1 is MNHEY and CDR2 SMNVEV (reference sequence). The length of the CDR3 is 15 residues. J lost 1 base, V lost 2 bases, and 3 bases had no gene match. The CDR3 nucleotides read TGTGCCAGCAGTTTAGGGACAGGTCGTAACTATGGCTACACCTTC. This gives the protein CASSLGTGRNYGYTF.

This sequence joins TRBV18 and TRBJ2-1, with TRBD2 identical over 14 bases. This CDR3 region has 17 residues. V gave up 4 bases and J gave up 7 bases; unmatched junction bases: 9. In germline, CDR1 is KGHSH, CDR2 LQKENI. CDR3 sequence (DNA): TGTGCCAGCTCACGGAGGACTAGCGGGAGGTCAGGGAATGAGCAGTTCTTC. Protein sequence: CASSRRTSGRSGNEQFF.

The V call is TRBV5-6, the J call TRBJ1-4, with 7 nucleotides matching TRBD1. The junction had 9 bases not matched to a gene; V was cut back by 0 bases and J by 4 bases. Germline-derived CDR1 and CDR2 are SGHDT and YYEEEE. This CDR3 comprises 17 residues. The CDR3 coding sequence is TGTGCCAGCAGCTTGGTCGACAGGGAGGCCCGTAATGAAAAACTGTTTTTT. Translating it yields CASSLVDREARNEKLFF.

In the case of this clone: The junction departs from germline at one end; a sequencing error may be responsible. The V and J genes are TRBV30 and TRBJ1-1; the D is unclear. This CDR3 is 13 amino acids long. Looked up from germline, CDR1 is GTSNPN and CDR2 is SVGIG (reference sequence). CDR3 in amino acids: CALSQSMNTEAFF. As DNA, the CDR3 is TGTGCCTTGAGTCAGTCCATGAACACTGAAGCTTTCTTT. Filled out from reference TRBV30 and TRBJ1-1, the complete variable domain reads SQTIHQWPATLVQPVGSPLSLECTVEGTSNPNLYWYRQAAGRGLQLLFYSVGIGQISSEVPQNLSASRPQDRQFILSSKKLLLSDSGFYLCALSQSMNTEAFFGQGTRLTVV.

The chain links TRBV19 to TRBJ1-4, with a weak D call TRBD1 (5 bases). In germline, CDR1 is LNHDA, CDR2 SQIVND (reference sequence). The CDR3 spans 20 residues. Deletions cut 2 bases from V and 0 bases from J, with 22 bases between. The CDR3 is CASSINPLGWGETTNEKLFF. CDR3 nucleotide sequence: TGTGCCAGTAGTATAAACCCGCTGGGGTGGGGCGAAACAACTAATGAAAAACTGTTTTTT.

The chain links TRBV29-1 to TRBJ2-7, with TRBD1 matching 7 bases. CDR1 is SQVTM, CDR2 ANQGSEA, per germline. The V and J ends lost 4 bases and 4 bases, in that order; junction bases with no gene match: 7. This CDR3 has 13 residues. For the CDR3, the DNA is TGCAGCGTTGTAAGGGACAGAGTGTACGAGCAGTACTTC. Protein product: CSVVRDRVYEQYF.

This clone was found once. This rearrangement joins TRBV5-1 to TRBJ1-1; weak D call: TRBD1 (5 bases). V lost 0 bases to trimming and J lost 7 bases, with 7 bases between them. The germline CDR1 and CDR2 sequences are SGHRS and YFSETQ. CDR3 length equals 12 residues. This chain's CDR3 is CASSLEGFEAFF. The DNA for the CDR3 is TGCGCCAGCAGCTTGGAGGGGTTTGAAGCTTTCTTT.